Shown below are 21 T cell receptor beta chains from a single sample sequenced in a study of Graves' ophthalmopathy and Graves' hyperthyroidism (dated by TCRdb to the late 2010s). The reads were generated on an Illumina HiSeq 2000. For repertoire sequencing, the TCR beta CDR3 regions were amplified from RNA transcripts. A first-round RT-PCR used HTBI primers with the Qiagen OneStep RT-PCR kit, followed by a second-round multiplex PCR, size selection and purification. The public reads were reanalyzed by TCRdb: fastp trimming at Q25, MiXCR alignment, in-frame beta chains only. Merged by CDR3 protein, the rows form single entries marked with the most common genes and DNA. In all, the sample holds about 410,000 distinct CDR3 sequences, and about 18% of those were seen once. Roughly 1.5% of the sample is taken by the ten largest. The sequenced sample consisted of peripheral blood. Source of these receptors: a woman under 30 with Graves' ophthalmopathy. Donor details come from another sample of the same person, matched by shared clones.

On this clonotype itself: One end of the junction fails to match germline, which may point to a read error. V usage is TRBV6-1 and J usage is TRBJ2-5; D remains ambiguous. The germline V gene has CDR1 MNHNS and CDR2 SASEGT. There are 14 residues in the CDR3. The CDR3 here is CAISESTAQETQYF. CDR3 nucleotide sequence: TGTGCCATCAGTGAGTCTACCGCGCAAGAGACCCAGTACTTC.

The chain recombines TRBV27 with TRBJ2-2; 12 nucleotides line up with TRBD1. The germline V gene encodes CDR1 MNHEY and CDR2 SMNVEV (reference sequence). This CDR3 has 16 residues. J was trimmed by 7 bases and V by 5 bases; bases with no gene match: 8. The CDR3 reads CASSHPGQGAGGELFF. The CDR3 nucleotides are TGTGCCAGCAGTCACCCGGGACAGGGGGCTGGCGGGGAGCTGTTTTTT.

V and J are TRBV6-1 and TRBJ2-7; D possibly corresponds to TRBD1 (5 bases). Germline-derived CDR1 and CDR2 are MNHNS and SASEGT. This CDR3 comprises 14 residues. Trimming pared 4 bases from V and 3 bases from J, leaving 13 bases between. The CDR3 coding sequence is TGTGCCAGCAGTGCAGGGTCGACCCGCTACGAGCAGTACTTC. This translates into CASSAGSTRYEQYF.

This clonotype was observed at least ten times. This chain connects TRBV6-5 to TRBJ2-7, with 8 bases that match TRBD1. Germline CDR1 and CDR2: MNHEY and SVGAGI. The J segment lost 2 bases and the V segment lost 2 bases, leaving 8 bases of the junction unmatched. There are 16 residues in the CDR3. CDR3 coding DNA: TGTGCCAGCAGTTACCCAGGACAGGGTTCGGCCTACGAGCAGTACTTC. Translated: CASSYPGQGSAYEQYF.

The genes are TRBV30 and TRBJ1-5; TRBD1 matches at 7 bases. Trimming at V came to 5 bases and at J to 2 bases, leaving 24 bases not matched to a gene. The CDR3 contains 20 residues. The germline gives CDR1 GTSNPN, CDR2 SVGIG (reference sequence). Here the CDR3 reads CAWERGTVSRAAVGNQPQHF. The DNA for the CDR3 is TGTGCCTGGGAAAGAGGGACAGTCTCCCGCGCGGCCGTGGGCAATCAGCCCCAGCATTTT.

This clonotype was counted many times. The chain uses TRBV6-2 or TRBV6-3 and TRBJ2-7; TRBD1 matches at 7 bases. The J segment lost 4 bases and the V segment lost 0 bases, leaving 3 bases of the junction unmatched. Per germline, CDR1 MNHEY and CDR2 SVGEGT. CDR3 size: 14 residues. DNA of the CDR3: TGTGCCAGCAGTTACTCAAGGGGGCCATACGAGCAGTACTTC. As protein: CASSYSRGPYEQYF.

This clonotype was recorded at least ten times. The rearrangement links TRBV6-4 to TRBJ2-7, with TRBD2 identical over 10 bases. The CDR3 is 17 amino acids. CDR1 is MRHNA and CDR2 is SNTAGT in the germline V gene. With 5 bases clipped from V and 2 bases from J, the junction kept 12 bases outside the gene matches. Written as DNA, the CDR3 is TGTGCCAGCAGTCTTAGCGGGGGGATCGAATCACCCTACGAGCAGTACTTC. Protein sequence: CASSLSGGIESPYEQYF.

Many counts were recorded for this clonotype. This chain joins TRBV7-2 and TRBJ2-5, with D possibly being TRBD1 (5 bases). Trimming stripped 1 base from V and 5 bases from J, with 14 bases between. Germline values: CDR1 SGHTA, CDR2 FQGNSA. The CDR3 is 15 residues long. CDR3 sequence (DNA): TGTGCCAGCAGCTTAGTATCGGCAGGGCGGGAGACCCAGTACTTC. It yields the protein CASSLVSAGRETQYF.

Ten or more counts support this clonotype. The chain joins TRBV6-5 to TRBJ1-6; tentatively, D is TRBD1 (5 bases). CDR3 length equals 16 residues. The germline CDR1 and CDR2 sequences are MNHEY and SVGAGI. V was cut by 0 bases and J by 10 bases, with 16 bases left in between. CDR3 nucleotides: TGTGCCAGCAGTTACTCGAGTACGGGGGGAGTGTCACCCCTCCACTTT. Amino acid sequence: CASSYSSTGGVSPLHF.

The genes are TRBV6-1 and TRBJ2-7, with a tentative D call TRBD2 (5 bases). In germline, CDR1 is MNHNS, CDR2 SASEGT. The CDR3 covers 15 residues. V was trimmed by 3 bases and J by 0 bases, leaving 12 bases between them. The CDR3 reads CASSDKADSSYEQYF. DNA for the CDR3: TGTGCCAGCAGTGATAAAGCGGATAGCTCCTACGAGCAGTACTTC.

The chain has TRBV18 and TRBJ1-5; D perhaps matches TRBD1 (5 bases). Looked up from germline, CDR1 is KGHSH and CDR2 is LQKENI. The V gene lost 3 bases and the J gene lost 5 bases, with 8 bases spanning the gap. The CDR3 totals 13 residues. The CDR3 loop reads CASSPTDYQPQHF. The CDR3 DNA reads TGTGCCAGCTCACCGACAGACTATCAGCCCCAGCATTTT.

The chain combines TRBV28 with TRBJ2-5, with 7 nucleotides matching TRBD1. With 3 bases clipped from V and 4 bases from J, the junction kept 11 bases outside the gene matches. This CDR3 region has 16 residues. Germline CDR1 reads MDHEN; CDR2 reads SYDVKM. This CDR3 is CASSLGVRDSGETQYF. The CDR3 nucleotides are TGTGCCAGCAGTTTGGGGGTCCGGGACAGCGGAGAGACCCAGTACTTC.

This clonotype has at least ten counts. The J gene is TRBJ2-7, the V gene TRBV7-3, with D possibly matching TRBD2 (5 bases). Germline CDR1 reads SGHTA; CDR2 reads FQGTGA. This CDR3 has 14 amino acids. V lost 4 bases and J lost 1, with 11 bases in between. CDR3 DNA: TGTGCCAGCAGCTCACAAGGGAGTTCCTACGAGCAGTACTTC. The encoded protein is CASSSQGSSYEQYF.

Many counts were recorded for this clonotype. The chain uses TRBV20-1 and TRBJ2-5; 13 bases match TRBD2. This CDR3 spans 15 amino acids. The J segment lost 1 base and the V segment lost 6 bases, leaving 5 bases of the junction unmatched. The germline CDR1 and CDR2 sequences are DFQATT and SNEGSKA (reference sequence). The CDR3, as DNA: TGCAGTGCGAAACTAGCGGGGGGGTTCCAAGAGACCCAGTACTTC. Translation: CSAKLAGGFQETQYF.

The J gene is TRBJ1-1, the V gene TRBV15, with D perhaps matching TRBD1 (6 bases). The CDR3 has 14 amino acids. Germline values: CDR1 LNHNV, CDR2 YYDKDF (reference sequence). V was pared by 5 bases and J by 4 bases, with 14 bases between. DNA of the CDR3: TGTGCCACCAGCCCGCGTGGGGGGGCCACTGAAGCTTTCTTT. Protein: CATSPRGGATEAFF.

The sample holds a few counts of this clonotype. The rearrangement uses TRBV5-1 and TRBJ2-7, with 9 bases matching TRBD2. The CDR3 is made up of 14 amino acids. Germline V gene data show CDR1 as SGHRS and CDR2 as YFSETQ. Unmatched junction bases numbered 6, after V lost 3 bases and J lost 5 bases. CDR3 region: CASSYLAGWDEQYF. CDR3 DNA: TGCGCCAGCAGCTACCTAGCGGGATGGGACGAGCAGTACTTC.

This clonotype was seen repeatedly, ten times or more. The rearrangement uses TRBV15 and TRBJ1-3, with D perhaps TRBD1 (6 bases). Trimming pared 0 bases from V and 2 bases from J, leaving 8 bases between. Germline CDR1 LNHNV, CDR2 YYDKDF (reference sequence). The CDR3 is made up of 15 amino acids. The CDR3 here is CATSRDPGAGNTIYF. Written as DNA, the CDR3 is TGTGCCACCAGCAGAGATCCAGGGGCTGGAAACACCATATATTTT.

In its sample, this clonotype was seen a few times. The chain has TRBV9 and TRBJ2-2, with 10 nucleotides matching TRBD2. V shed 5 bases and J 1 base; nucleotides not matched to a gene: 5. Germline V lookup: CDR1 SGDLS, CDR2 YYNGEE. The CDR3 sequence is 16 residues long. This CDR3 is CASSYLAGVNTGELFF. CDR3 sequence (DNA): TGTGCCAGCAGTTATCTAGCGGGAGTGAACACCGGGGAGCTGTTTTTT.

Ten or more counts support this clonotype. This chain uses TRBV4-3 with TRBJ2-2, with D maybe TRBD2 (5 bases). The germline V and J ends were trimmed by 4 bases and 7 bases, with 19 bases remaining between them. The CDR3 consists of 16 residues. From germline, CDR1 is LGHNA and CDR2 YSLEER. CDR3 coding DNA: TGCGCCAGCAGCCGAGAGGGTGGGGAAACTGTCGGGGAGCTGTTTTTT. This sequence encodes CASSREGGETVGELFF.

This clonotype was counted ten times or more. The V gene is TRBV4-1, the J gene TRBJ2-7; 7 nucleotides match TRBD1. Germline V gene sequence: CDR1 MGHRA, CDR2 YSYEKL. This CDR3 is built from 16 residues. V was clipped by 0 bases and J by 2 bases; unmatched bases: 7. In nucleotides, the CDR3 is TGCGCCAGCAGCCAAGATCGGACAGGTGGGGCCTACGAGCAGTACTTC. It translates to CASSQDRTGGAYEQYF.

The chain employs TRBV28 and TRBJ1-5; D gene unclear. Trimming shortened V by 5 bases and J by 0 bases, and 11 bases separated the two germline ends. Germline V gene sequence: CDR1 MDHEN, CDR2 SYDVKM. The CDR3 is 15 residues long. CDR3 protein: CASSPVFNSNQPQHF. CDR3 DNA: TGTGCCAGCAGTCCCGTATTTAATAGCAATCAGCCCCAGCATTTT.